These 4 T cell receptor beta chains share one sample of origin, sequenced in a study of cytomegalovirus exposure and HLA in healthy donors. Researchers ran the PCR with 60 Vbeta and 13 Jbeta primers. This table comes from immunoSEQ multiplex PCR, and its TCRdb copy is limited to in-frame clones, with some not included. The sample consists of approximately 150,000 clones, just over 65% of them appearing once. Material for sequencing was PBMCs. These TCRs come from a woman aged 55-70 years in good health and CMV-seronegative.

The table lists this clone with a few counts. The chain uses TRBV4-3 and TRBJ2-3; 7 nucleotides match TRBD2. This CDR3 has 13 residues. Germline trimming cut 0 bases from V and 6 bases from J; bases unmatched to any gene: 0. Germline CDR1 is LGHNA and CDR2 is YSLEER. The CDR3 loop reads CASSQERGDTQYF. As DNA, the CDR3 is TGCGCCAGCAGCCAAGAGCGGGGGGATACGCAGTATTTT.

The chain employs TRBV19 and TRBJ1-1, with no clear D. CDR3 length: 14 residues. CDR1 LNHDA and CDR2 SQIVND come from the germline V gene (reference sequence). The V gene lost 3 bases and the J gene lost 4 bases, with 12 bases spanning the gap. The CDR3 region is CASSMALTGTEAFF. The CDR3 coding sequence is TGTGCCAGTAGTATGGCCCTAACGGGCACTGAAGCTTTCTTT.

J is TRBJ1-2 and V is TRBV11-2; D gene unclear. CDR1 is SGHAT, CDR2 FQNNGV, per germline. The CDR3 loop spans 15 amino acids. V dropped 1 base and J dropped 4 bases, with 13 bases sitting between them. CDR3 residues: CASSLVQAAPYGYTF. CDR3 sequence (DNA): TGTGCCAGCAGCTTAGTTCAGGCAGCACCCTATGGCTACACCTTC.

The genes are TRBV28 and TRBJ1-2, with 7 bases lining up with TRBD1. There are 14 residues in the CDR3. Trimming at V came to 3 bases and at J to 7 bases, leaving 8 bases not matched to a gene. CDR1 is MDHEN, CDR2 SYDVKM, per germline. The CDR3 sequence is CASSLPGTEGGYTF. CDR3 nucleotides: TGTGCCAGCAGTTTGCCCGGGACAGAGGGTGGCTACACCTTC.